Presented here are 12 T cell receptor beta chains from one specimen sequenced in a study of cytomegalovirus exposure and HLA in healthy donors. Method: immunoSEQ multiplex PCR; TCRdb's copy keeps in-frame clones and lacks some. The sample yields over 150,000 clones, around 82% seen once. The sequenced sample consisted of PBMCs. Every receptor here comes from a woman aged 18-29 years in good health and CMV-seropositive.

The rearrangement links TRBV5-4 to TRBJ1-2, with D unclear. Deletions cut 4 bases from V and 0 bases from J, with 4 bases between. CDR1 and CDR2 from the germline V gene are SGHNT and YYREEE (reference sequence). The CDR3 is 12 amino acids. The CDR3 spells CASSGANYGYTF. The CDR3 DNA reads TGTGCCAGCAGCGGAGCTAACTATGGCTACACCTTC. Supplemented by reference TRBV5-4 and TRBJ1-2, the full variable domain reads ETGVTQSPTHLIKTRGQQVTLRCSSQSGHNTVSWYQQALGQGPQFIFQYYREEENGRGNFPPRFSGLQFPNYSSELNVNALELDDSALYLCASSGANYGYTFGSGTRLTVV.

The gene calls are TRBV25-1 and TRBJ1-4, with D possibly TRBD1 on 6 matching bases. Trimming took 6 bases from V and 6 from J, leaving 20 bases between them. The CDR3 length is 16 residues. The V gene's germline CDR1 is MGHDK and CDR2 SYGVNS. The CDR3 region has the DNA TGTGCCAGCAGCTTTAGTTGGGCAGGGGTGGATGAAAAACTGTTTTTT. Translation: CASSFSWAGVDEKLFF.

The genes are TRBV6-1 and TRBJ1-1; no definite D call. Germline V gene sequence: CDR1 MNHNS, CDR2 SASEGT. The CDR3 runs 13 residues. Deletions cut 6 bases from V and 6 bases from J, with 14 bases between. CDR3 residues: CASRKRGMAEAFF. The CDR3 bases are TGTGCCAGCAGGAAGAGAGGTATGGCTGAAGCTTTCTTT.

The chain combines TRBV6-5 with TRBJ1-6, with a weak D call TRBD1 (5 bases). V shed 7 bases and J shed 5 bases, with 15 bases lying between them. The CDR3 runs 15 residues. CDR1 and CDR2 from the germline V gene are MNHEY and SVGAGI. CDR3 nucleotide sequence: TGTGCCAGCACCCACCGGGGGACTGATAATTCACCCCTCCACTTT. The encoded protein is CASTHRGTDNSPLHF.

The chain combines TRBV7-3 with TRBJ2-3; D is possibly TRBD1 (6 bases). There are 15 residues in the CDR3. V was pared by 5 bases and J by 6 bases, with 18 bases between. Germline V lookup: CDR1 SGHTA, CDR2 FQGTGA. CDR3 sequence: CASSTSGHDEDTQYF. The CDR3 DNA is TGTGCCAGCAGCACATCGGGACACGACGAGGATACGCAGTATTTT.

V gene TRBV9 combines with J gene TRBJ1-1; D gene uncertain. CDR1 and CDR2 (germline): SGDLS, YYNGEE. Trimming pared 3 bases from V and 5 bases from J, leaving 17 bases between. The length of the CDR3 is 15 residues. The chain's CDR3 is CASSAISEPTTEAFF. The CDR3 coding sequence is TGTGCCAGCAGCGCTATAAGTGAGCCAACTACTGAAGCTTTCTTT. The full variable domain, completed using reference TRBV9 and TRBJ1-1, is DSGVTQTPKHLITATGQRVTLRCSPRSGDLSVYWYQQSLDQGLQFLIQYYNGEERAKGNILERFSAQQFPDLHSELNLSSLELGDSALYFCASSAISEPTTEAFFGQGTRLTVV.

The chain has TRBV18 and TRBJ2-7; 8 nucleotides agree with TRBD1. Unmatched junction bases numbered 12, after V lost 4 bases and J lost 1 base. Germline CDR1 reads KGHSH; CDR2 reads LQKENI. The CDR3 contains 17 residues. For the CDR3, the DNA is TGTGCCAGCTCACGAGGTCCCCACGGGACAGGATCCTACGAGCAGTACTTC. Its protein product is CASSRGPHGTGSYEQYF.

In nucleotides, the CDR3 is TGTGCCAGCAGTTGGACAGGGAGTGGCTACACCTTC. Amino acids: CASSWTGSGYTF. V and J are TRBV28 and TRBJ1-2; 8 bases map to TRBD1. The CDR3 sequence is 12 residues long. The junction had 2 bases not matched to a gene; V was cut back by 4 bases and J by 7 bases. CDR1 and CDR2 (germline): MDHEN, SYDVKM.

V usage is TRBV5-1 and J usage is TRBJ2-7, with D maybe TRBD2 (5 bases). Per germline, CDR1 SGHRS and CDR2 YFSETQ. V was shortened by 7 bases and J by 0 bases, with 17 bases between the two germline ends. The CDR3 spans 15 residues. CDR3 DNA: TGCGCCAGCCTCAAAGATCCGGGGATCTCCTACGAGCAGTACTTC. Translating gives CASLKDPGISYEQYF.

The CDR3: CASSEEPRAPDTQYF. DNA of the CDR3: TGTGCCAGCAGTGAAGAACCAAGAGCCCCAGATACGCAGTATTTT. The V call is TRBV6-1, the J call TRBJ2-3; D uncertain. This CDR3 is built from 15 residues. Trimming shortened V by 1 base and J by 4 bases, and 12 bases separated the two germline ends. Germline V gene lookup returns CDR1 MNHNS and CDR2 SASEGT.

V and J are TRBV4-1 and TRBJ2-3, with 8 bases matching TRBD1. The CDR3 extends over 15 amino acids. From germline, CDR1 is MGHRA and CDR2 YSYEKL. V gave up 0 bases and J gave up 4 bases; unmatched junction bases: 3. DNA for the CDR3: TGCGCCAGCAGCCAAGACCGGACAGGGTCAGATACGCAGTATTTT. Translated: CASSQDRTGSDTQYF.

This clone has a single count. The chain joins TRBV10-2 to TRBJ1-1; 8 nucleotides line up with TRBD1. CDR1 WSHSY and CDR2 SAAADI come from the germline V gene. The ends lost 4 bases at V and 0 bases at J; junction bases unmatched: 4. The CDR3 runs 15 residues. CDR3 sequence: CASSADRALNTEAFF. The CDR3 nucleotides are TGCGCCAGCAGTGCGGACAGGGCTTTGAACACTGAAGCTTTCTTT.